Detailed here is one T cell receptor beta chain. Repertoires were generated with immunoSEQ multiplex PCR, while TCRdb's copy carries only in-frame clones and drops some. The data contain about 69,000 clones, around 84% of them singletons. CDR1 and CDR2 (germline): KGHSH, LQKENI. Deletions cut 0 bases from V and 0 bases from J, with 12 bases between. CDR3 size: 17 residues. The data were taken from a study of control samples from healthy donors and cancer patients. V usage is TRBV18 and J usage is TRBJ2-1; weak D call: TRBD1 (6 bases). The receptor's source is a woman between 45 and 60 years old with lung cancer. The sample taken for sequencing was PBMCs. As DNA, the CDR3 is TGTGCCAGCTCACCACCGGGAGACAGGTTCTCCTACAATGAGCAGTTCTTC. Protein: CASSPPGDRFSYNEQFF.